The source of this TCR beta chain is a study of cytomegalovirus exposure and HLA in healthy donors. This clone was observed a single time. Using immunoSEQ multiplex PCR, the repertoire was profiled, and TCRdb retains in-frame clones only, with some absent. The sample has about 240,000 clones, about 90% seen once. The germline V gene has CDR1 MNHEY and CDR2 SMNVEV (reference sequence). The V gene end was trimmed by 5 bases and the J gene end by 7 bases; junction bases not matched to a gene: 12. The CDR3 totals 15 residues. The chain is built from TRBV27 and TRBJ2-7; the match to TRBD1 covers 9 bases. The TCR sequence derives from a woman aged 25 to 39 in good health and CMV-seropositive. The sample consisted of PBMCs. The CDR3, as DNA: TGTGCCAGCAGTGTAATAAGGACAGGGGCCGAGGAGCAGTACTTC. It encodes CASSVIRTGAEEQYF.